Reported below is one T cell receptor (beta chain). These data belong to a study of early stage breast cancer tumors. Trimming shortened V by 1 base and J by 8 bases, and 14 bases separated the two germline ends. The CDR3 has 14 amino acids. Looked up from germline, CDR1 is SEHNR and CDR2 is FQNEAQ (reference sequence). TCRdb's copy holds only in-frame clones and misses some; the assay was immunoSEQ multiplex PCR. The sample gives more than 55,000 clones, less than 90% of which show up once; 4.7% is in the top ten. This sequence originates from a person aged 35 to 50 with breast cancer. This chain links TRBV7-9 with TRBJ1-2, with D uncertain. Sequencing was carried out using blood. This chain's CDR3 is CASSLGTSGGGYTF. CDR3 nucleotides: TGTGCCAGCAGCTTAGGCACTTCCGGTGGGGGCTACACCTTC.